The rows below give T cell receptor beta chains drawn from one sample of a study of technical replicates of blood from a few donors. This table comes from immunoSEQ multiplex PCR, and its TCRdb copy is limited to in-frame clones, with some not included. The table includes around 68,000 clones, under 98% detected once. Input material: T cells isolated from PBMCs. The origin of the receptors is a human donor in good health. CDR3s include the opening cysteine and the closing phenylalanine or tryptophan. D genes are given only for firm matches. Clone size is not always given. Where it is, it says once, few, many or a class for expanded clones.

v_gene	abundance	j_gene	d_gene	CDR3aa	CDR3nt
TRBV5-6	once	TRBJ1-3	-	CASSLRESGNTIYF	TGTGCCAGCAGCTTAAGGGAGTCTGGAAACACCATATATTTT
TRBV5-1	-	TRBJ2-5	TRBD2	CASSLVPGSGSAKTQYF	TGCGCCAGCAGCTTGGTCCCGGGAAGCGGGAGTGCGAAGACCCAGTACTTC
TRBV6-5	once	TRBJ2-2	TRBD2	CASTSWREVTGELFF	TGTGCCAGCACGTCCTGGCGGGAGGTCACCGGGGAGCTGTTTTTT
TRBV5-8	-	TRBJ1-3	TRBD1	CASSISPGQGTNTIYF	TGTGCCAGCAGCATCTCACCGGGACAGGGGACAAACACCATATATTTT
TRBV6-5	-	TRBJ1-2	-	CASSYGQGNYGYTF	TGTGCCAGCAGTTACGGGCAGGGCAACTATGGCTACACCTTC
TRBV6-5	-	TRBJ2-7	-	CASSGGTYEQYF	TGTGCCAGCAGTGGCGGAACCTACGAGCAGTACTTC
TRBV2	-	TRBJ1-2	-	CASSEDSDYGYTF	TGTGCCAGCAGTGAAGACAGTGACTATGGCTACACCTTC
TRBV6-6	-	TRBJ2-7	-	CASEGGSSYEQYF	TGTGCCAGCGAAGGAGGGAGCTCCTACGAGCAGTACTTC
TRBV6-6	-	TRBJ1-1	-	CASSYEMNTEAFF	TGTGCCAGCAGTTACGAGATGAACACTGAAGCTTTCTTT
TRBV19	-	TRBJ1-5	-	CASSLGHQPQHF	TGTGCCAGTAGCCTGGGGCATCAGCCCCAGCATTTT
TRBV30	-	TRBJ1-5	-	CAWSKQGNQPQHF	TGTGCCTGGTCAAAACAGGGAAACCAGCCCCAGCATTTT
TRBV30	-	TRBJ2-7	-	CAWTSRLSYHEQYF	TGTGCCTGGACTAGTCGGTTGAGCTACCACGAGCAGTACTTC
TRBV4-1	-	TRBJ2-7	-	CASSRPGADEQYF	TGCGCCAGCAGCCGACCGGGTGCCGACGAGCAGTACTTC
TRBV29-1	-	TRBJ1-1	-	CSVEEVRTEAFF	TGCAGCGTTGAAGAGGTACGGACTGAAGCTTTCTTT
TRBV2	-	TRBJ2-1	TRBD2	CASSETSGSNEQFF	TGTGCCAGCAGTGAAACTAGCGGGAGCAATGAGCAGTTCTTC
TRBV20-1	-	TRBJ1-4	-	CSASQREKLFF	TGCAGTGCTAGTCAGCGAGAAAAACTGTTTTTT
TRBV11-2	-	TRBJ2-1	TRBD1	CASSLSWTGGWGNEQFF	TGTGCCAGCAGCTTATCCTGGACAGGGGGCTGGGGCAATGAGCAGTTCTTC
TRBV30	-	TRBJ1-2	-	CAWSTHTGPGYTF	TGTGCCTGGAGTACCCACACAGGGCCTGGCTACACCTTC
TRBV10-1	-	TRBJ2-6	-	CASSPAGANVLTF	TGCGCCAGTTCCCCTGCTGGGGCCAACGTCCTGACTTTC
TRBV19	once	TRBJ1-5	-	CASSMAPRQPQHF	TGTGCCAGTAGTATGGCACCTCGACAGCCCCAGCATTTT
TRBV5-3	-	TRBJ1-5	-	CARSPLSPQHF	TGTGCCAGAAGCCCCTTATCGCCCCAGCATTTT
TRBV5-6	-	TRBJ1-1	-	CASSLSRDTEAFF	TGTGCCAGCAGCTTATCCAGGGACACTGAAGCTTTCTTT
TRBV29-1	-	TRBJ2-7	TRBD2	CSVVSGSGYEQYF	TGCAGCGTTGTTAGCGGGAGTGGCTACGAGCAGTACTTC
TRBV7-2	-	TRBJ1-1	-	CASREAYTEAFF	TGTGCCAGCAGGGAGGCATACACTGAAGCTTTCTTT
TRBV4-1	-	TRBJ1-4	TRBD1	CASSQPTGGYEKLFF	TGCGCCAGCAGCCAACCTACAGGGGGTTATGAAAAACTGTTTTTT
TRBV19	-	TRBJ1-1	-	CASSTKRERNTEAFF	TGTGCCAGTAGTACCAAAAGGGAGAGGAACACTGAAGCTTTCTTT
TRBV19	-	TRBJ1-5	TRBD1	CASSGQGEPQHF	TGTGCCAGTAGCGGACAGGGTGAGCCCCAGCATTTT
TRBV27	-	TRBJ2-7	-	CASKGPLRDGSYEQYF	TGTGCCAGCAAAGGACCCCTACGGGATGGGAGCTACGAGCAGTACTTC
TRBV4-3	-	TRBJ2-3	TRBD1	CASSLYDRATDTQYF	TGCGCCAGCAGCCTCTATGACAGGGCCACAGATACGCAGTATTTT
TRBV2	-	TRBJ1-5	TRBD1	CASRDLTGPNQPQHF	TGTGCCAGCAGAGATTTGACAGGGCCCAATCAGCCCCAGCATTTT
TRBV28	-	TRBJ1-1	-	CASSLFDRAEAFF	TGTGCCAGCAGTTTATTCGACCGGGCTGAAGCTTTCTTT
TRBV12-5	once	TRBJ2-7	-	CASGLVLGGSSYEQYF	TGTGCTAGTGGTTTGGTACTGGGGGGTAGCTCCTACGAGCAGTACTTC
TRBV20-1	-	TRBJ2-5	-	CDYEETQYF	TGCGACTACGAAGAGACCCAGTACTTC
TRBV7-9	once	TRBJ2-1	TRBD2	CASSLRPLIAGDFNNEQFF	TGTGCCAGCAGCTTACGACCCCTCATAGCGGGAGACTTTAACAATGAGCAGTTCTTC
TRBV11-2	-	TRBJ2-7	TRBD2	CASNRGGMAYEQYF	TGTGCCAGCAACCGGGGAGGGATGGCCTACGAGCAGTACTTC
TRBV7-6	-	TRBJ1-2	TRBD1	CASSLAPGQVYGYTF	TGTGCCAGCAGCTTAGCCCCGGGACAGGTCTATGGCTACACCTTC
TRBV5-3	-	TRBJ2-3	TRBD2	CAKPGLGITDTQYF	TGTGCCAAACCAGGACTAGGGATCACAGATACGCAGTATTTT
TRBV9	-	TRBJ2-2	TRBD2	CASSVPSGRDTGELFF	TGTGCCAGCAGCGTACCTAGCGGGAGGGACACCGGGGAGCTGTTTTTT
TRBV2	-	TRBJ1-1	TRBD1	CASSQGTGRVTEAFF	TGTGCCAGCAGTCAGGGGACAGGGAGGGTCACTGAAGCTTTCTTT
TRBV6-1	-	TRBJ2-7	-	CASRELGTYEQYF	TGTGCCAGCAGGGAACTAGGAACCTACGAGCAGTACTTC